One sample yielded the 21 T cell receptor beta chains listed below, sequenced in a study of cytomegalovirus exposure and HLA in healthy donors. Generated by immunoSEQ multiplex PCR, the TCRdb table keeps only in-frame clones and is missing some. The table shows some 270,000 clones, with just over 85% occurring only once. The sample was PBMCs. The origin of the receptors is a woman between 18 and 30 years old in good health and CMV-seronegative.

The chain employs TRBV7-9 and TRBJ2-3; 8 bases map to TRBD1. CDR3 length: 14 residues. Unmatched junction bases numbered 5, after V lost 5 bases and J lost 4 bases. From germline, CDR1 is SEHNR and CDR2 FQNEAQ (reference sequence). CDR3 coding DNA: TGTGCCAGCAGCGGGACAGGTCGCGCAGATACGCAGTATTTT. Translating it yields CASSGTGRADTQYF. Filled out from reference TRBV7-9 and TRBJ2-3, the complete variable domain reads DTGVSQNPRHKITKRGQNVTFRCDPISEHNRLYWYRQTLGQGPEFLTYFQNEAQLEKSRLLSDRFSAERPKGSFSTLEIQRTEQGDSAMYLCASSGTGRADTQYFGPGTRLTVL.

The J gene is TRBJ1-4, the V gene TRBV18, with D tentatively TRBD1 (6 bases). V shed 1 base and J shed 4 bases, with 10 bases lying between them. The CDR3 covers 15 residues. The germline V gene has CDR1 KGHSH and CDR2 LQKENI. The CDR3 sequence is CASSPRQGHNEKLFF. CDR3 DNA sequence: TGTGCCAGCTCACCACGGCAGGGGCATAATGAAAAACTGTTTTTT.

The chain recombines TRBV6-5 with TRBJ2-7, with TRBD2 identical over 8 bases. With 2 bases clipped from V and 7 bases from J, the junction kept 10 bases outside the gene matches. This CDR3 has 15 residues. CDR1 MNHEY and CDR2 SVGAGI come from the germline V gene. The CDR3 reads CASSYGVAGGREQYF. The DNA for the CDR3 is TGTGCCAGCAGTTACGGTGTTGCGGGAGGTAGGGAGCAGTACTTC.

The chain recombines TRBV5-6 with TRBJ2-5, with 7 bases lining up with TRBD2. Germline V lookup: CDR1 SGHDT, CDR2 YYEEEE. This CDR3 contains 14 residues. V dropped 5 bases and J dropped 5; count of bases not matched to a gene: 9. The CDR3: CASRMEGGLETQYF. The CDR3, as DNA: TGTGCCAGCAGAATGGAGGGAGGGTTGGAGACCCAGTACTTC.

The chain combines TRBV30 with TRBJ2-5; 8 bases map to TRBD2. Germline V lookup: CDR1 GTSNPN, CDR2 SVGIG (reference sequence). With 6 bases clipped from V and 5 bases from J, the junction kept 8 bases outside the gene matches. The CDR3 sequence is 13 residues long. CDR3 nucleotides: TGTGCCTGTACTTCGGGGGGGGCCGAGACCCAGTACTTC. Amino acids: CACTSGGAETQYF.

The V gene is TRBV4-2, the J gene TRBJ1-5, with D unresolved. The V end was cut by 1 base, the J end by 4 bases, with 14 bases between. Per the germline V gene, CDR1 is LGHNA and CDR2 is YNFKEQ. The CDR3 has 16 amino acids. CDR3 DNA: TGTGCCAGCAGCCAAGCAACCAACGAGGGTAATCAGCCCCAGCATTTT. This codes for CASSQATNEGNQPQHF.

This clone was counted a few times. The CDR3, as DNA: TGCGCCAGCAGCCGGGGACTCGGCCAAGAGACCCAGTACTTC. Translating gives CASSRGLGQETQYF. The chain is built from TRBV5-1 and TRBJ2-5; D may be TRBD2 (6 bases). The CDR3 is 14 amino acids. Germline loops: CDR1 SGHRS, CDR2 YFSETQ. Trimming shortened V by 4 bases and J by 1 base, and 11 bases separated the two germline ends.

The chain links TRBV14 to TRBJ2-1, with TRBD2 as a possible D gene (5 bases). CDR3 length: 16 amino acids. CDR1 and CDR2 from the germline V gene are SGHDN and FVKESK. The V end was cut by 0 bases, the J end by 2 bases, with 11 bases between. The CDR3: CASSQDDGITYNEQFF. Written as DNA, the CDR3 is TGTGCCAGCAGCCAAGATGACGGGATCACCTACAATGAGCAGTTCTTC. The whole variable domain, filled in from reference TRBV14 and TRBJ2-1, reads EAGVTQFPSHSVIEKGQTVTLRCDPISGHDNLYWYRRVMGKEIKFLLHFVKESKQDESGMPNNRFLAERTGGTYSTLKVQPAELEDSGVYFCASSQDDGITYNEQFFGPGTRLTVL.

The sample holds a few counts of this clone. The chain joins TRBV7-2 to TRBJ1-3; D may be TRBD1 (6 bases). Between the trimmed V and J ends, which lost 1 base and 4 bases, there was a span of 11 bases. The CDR3 contains 15 residues. Germline CDR1 SGHTA, CDR2 FQGNSA. The CDR3 DNA reads as TGTGCCAGCAGCTTAGTGTACGGGACAGGAAACACCATATATTTT. It codes for CASSLVYGTGNTIYF.

The rearrangement links TRBV5-6 to TRBJ2-4; 12 bases align to TRBD1. The CDR3 is 17 residues long. V shed 0 bases, J shed 7 bases, and the junction held 8 bases outside the gene matches. Germline CDR1 SGHDT, CDR2 YYEEEE. CDR3 nucleotides: TGTGCCAGCAGCTTGGGAGGGACAGGGGGCGGGAAGAACATTCAGTACTTC. This translates into CASSLGGTGGGKNIQYF.

The rearrangement links TRBV9 to TRBJ2-7; D remains unclear. V was clipped by 4 bases and J by 0 bases, with 14 bases between them. The germline V gene encodes CDR1 SGDLS and CDR2 YYNGEE. There are 15 residues in the CDR3. CDR3 bases: TGTGCCAGCAGCCCCCGCGGCGTAGCCTCCTACGAGCAGTACTTC. Its protein is CASSPRGVASYEQYF.

The chain is built from TRBV9 and TRBJ2-7, with D tentatively TRBD2 (5 bases). CDR1 and CDR2 from the germline V gene are SGDLS and YYNGEE. The V end lost 4 bases, the J end lost 2 bases, and 16 bases lay between the germline ends. CDR3 length: 15 amino acids. CDR3 loop: CASSMGMGATYEQYF. The CDR3 region has the DNA TGTGCCAGCAGCATGGGTATGGGAGCGACCTACGAGCAGTACTTC.

The chain combines TRBV30 with TRBJ1-3, with TRBD1 matching over 7 bases. Germline-derived CDR1 and CDR2 are GTSNPN and SVGIG (reference sequence). The CDR3 totals 15 residues. V trimming: 2 bases; J trimming: 2 bases; junction bases outside the gene matches: 6. Written as DNA, the CDR3 is TGTGCCTGGAGTACAACCGGGACAGCTGGAAACACCATATATTTT. It specifies CAWSTTGTAGNTIYF. The variable domain in full, with the rest retrieved from reference TRBV30 and TRBJ1-3, is SQTIHQWPATLVQPVGSPLSLECTVEGTSNPNLYWYRQAAGRGLQLLFYSVGIGQISSEVPQNLSASRPQDRQFILSSKKLLLSDSGFYLCAWSTTGTAGNTIYFGEGSWLTVV.

The chain is built from TRBV5-1 and TRBJ2-5; D is perhaps TRBD1 (6 bases). The germline V gene has CDR1 SGHRS and CDR2 YFSETQ. Trimming took 0 bases from V and 5 from J, leaving 14 bases between them. CDR3 size: 15 residues. Written as DNA, the CDR3 is TGCGCCAGCAGCTTGGCAGGGGATAGGATTGAGACCCAGTACTTC. This codes for CASSLAGDRIETQYF.

V and J are TRBV7-2 and TRBJ1-2; 11 bases align to TRBD1. The V gene end was trimmed by 1 base and the J gene end by 6 bases; junction bases not matched to a gene: 4. Germline values: CDR1 SGHTA, CDR2 FQGNSA. This CDR3 has 15 amino acids. CDR3: CASSLDGTGGNGYTF. The CDR3 DNA reads TGTGCCAGCAGCTTAGATGGGACAGGGGGTAATGGCTACACCTTC.

V gene TRBV27 combines with J gene TRBJ2-1; TRBD2 matches at 14 bases. The J segment lost 5 bases and the V segment lost 4 bases, leaving 10 bases of the junction unmatched. CDR3 size: 18 residues. Per the germline V gene, CDR1 is MNHEY and CDR2 is SMNVEV (reference sequence). CDR3 sequence (DNA): TGTGCCAGCAGTTCGGGACTAGCGGGAGAGGTTCTCCACAATGAGCAGTTCTTC. This sequence encodes CASSSGLAGEVLHNEQFF.

The CDR3 DNA sequence: TGCGCCAGCAGTGCCGCCGGGACAGGGGACGAAAAACTGTTTTTT. Translated: CASSAAGTGDEKLFF. This chain connects TRBV10-1 to TRBJ1-4; TRBD1 matches at 10 bases. CDR1 WNHNN and CDR2 SYGVQD come from the germline V gene (reference sequence). J lost 8 bases, V lost 4 bases, and 7 bases had no gene match. The CDR3 is made up of 15 amino acids.

The chain employs TRBV19 and TRBJ1-4, with 10 bases that match TRBD1. Trimming took 5 bases from V and 8 from J; bases not matched to a gene: 8. Looked up from germline, CDR1 is LNHDA and CDR2 is SQIVND (reference sequence). This CDR3 is 15 amino acids long. The CDR3 DNA sequence: TGTGCCAGTAGTGATACCGGGACAGGGGTAGAAAAACTGTTTTTT. Translated: CASSDTGTGVEKLFF.

The chain joins TRBV30 to TRBJ2-7, with D possibly being TRBD1 (6 bases). Trimming cost V 3 bases and J 3 bases, with 6 bases left between them. Germline CDR1 and CDR2: GTSNPN and SVGIG (reference sequence). The CDR3 consists of 11 residues. The CDR3 loop is CAWRQGYEQYF. The CDR3 DNA sequence: TGTGCCTGGAGACAGGGCTACGAGCAGTACTTC.

The chain combines TRBV4-3 with TRBJ1-2; the match to TRBD1 covers 8 bases. Germline V gene data show CDR1 as LGHNA and CDR2 as YSLEER. The V segment lost 4 bases and the J segment 3 bases; nucleotides outside the gene matches: 10. The CDR3 has 16 amino acids. Here the CDR3 DNA reads TGCGCCAGCAGCCCAGATTTGACAGGGGCTGACTATGGCTACACCTTC. It yields the protein CASSPDLTGADYGYTF.

V gene TRBV2 combines with J gene TRBJ2-1; D possibly corresponds to TRBD2 (6 bases). Looked up from germline, CDR1 is SNHLY and CDR2 is FYNNEI. CDR3 length: 14 residues. V was clipped by 10 bases and J by 6 bases, with 19 bases between them. This chain's CDR3 is CATKLGLAGNEQFF. CDR3 bases: TGTGCCACAAAGTTGGGACTCGCGGGCAATGAGCAGTTCTTC.